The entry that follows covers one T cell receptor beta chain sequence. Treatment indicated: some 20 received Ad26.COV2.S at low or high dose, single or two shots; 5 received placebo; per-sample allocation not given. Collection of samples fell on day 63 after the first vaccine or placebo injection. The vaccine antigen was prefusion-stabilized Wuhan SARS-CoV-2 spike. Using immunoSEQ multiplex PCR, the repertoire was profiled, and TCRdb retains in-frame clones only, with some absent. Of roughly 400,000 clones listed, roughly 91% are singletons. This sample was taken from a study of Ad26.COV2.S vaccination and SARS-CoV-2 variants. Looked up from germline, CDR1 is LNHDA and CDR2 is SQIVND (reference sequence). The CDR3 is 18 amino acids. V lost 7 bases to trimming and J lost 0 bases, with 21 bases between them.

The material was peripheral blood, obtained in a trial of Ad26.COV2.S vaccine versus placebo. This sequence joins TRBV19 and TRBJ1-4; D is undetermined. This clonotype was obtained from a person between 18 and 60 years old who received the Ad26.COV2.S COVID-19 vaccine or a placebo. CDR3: CASMLGGITFATNEKLFF. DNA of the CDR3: TGTGCCAGTATGCTTGGCGGAATTACCTTTGCAACTAATGAAAAACTGTTTTTT.